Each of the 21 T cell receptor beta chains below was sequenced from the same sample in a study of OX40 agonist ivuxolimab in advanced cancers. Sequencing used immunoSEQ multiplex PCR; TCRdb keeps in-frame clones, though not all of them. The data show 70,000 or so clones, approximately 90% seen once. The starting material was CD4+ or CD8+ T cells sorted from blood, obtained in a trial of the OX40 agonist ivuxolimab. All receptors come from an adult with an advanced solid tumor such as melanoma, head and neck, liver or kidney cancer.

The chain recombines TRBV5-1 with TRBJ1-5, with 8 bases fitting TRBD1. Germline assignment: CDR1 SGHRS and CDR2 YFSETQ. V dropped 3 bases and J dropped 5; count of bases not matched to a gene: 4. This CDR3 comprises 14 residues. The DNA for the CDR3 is TGCGCCAGCAGCTCCCAACAGGGGGATCAGCCCCAGCATTTT. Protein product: CASSSQQGDQPQHF.

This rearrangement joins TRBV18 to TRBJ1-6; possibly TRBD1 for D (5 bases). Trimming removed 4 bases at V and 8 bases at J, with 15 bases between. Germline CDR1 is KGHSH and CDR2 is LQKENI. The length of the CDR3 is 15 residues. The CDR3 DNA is TGTGCCAGCTCACTAGGGGAACTGCCCCATTCACCCCTCCACTTT. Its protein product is CASSLGELPHSPLHF.

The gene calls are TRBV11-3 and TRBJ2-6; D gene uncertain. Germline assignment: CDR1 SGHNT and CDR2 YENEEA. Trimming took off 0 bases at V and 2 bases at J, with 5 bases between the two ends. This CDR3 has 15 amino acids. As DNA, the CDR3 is TGTGCCAGCAGCTTAGATGGGGCTGGGGCCAACGTCCTGACTTTC. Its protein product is CASSLDGAGANVLTF.

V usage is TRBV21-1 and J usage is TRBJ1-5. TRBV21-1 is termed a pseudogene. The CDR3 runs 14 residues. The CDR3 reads CASSTVGDSQPQHF. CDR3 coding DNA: TGTGCCAGCAGCACCGTGGGAGATAGTCAGCCCCAGCATTTT.

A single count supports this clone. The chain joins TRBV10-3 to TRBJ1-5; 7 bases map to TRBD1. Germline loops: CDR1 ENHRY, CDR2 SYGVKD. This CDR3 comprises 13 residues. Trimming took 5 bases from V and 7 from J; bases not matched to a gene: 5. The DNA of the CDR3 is TGTGCCATCAGTACAGGGGCCGAACAGCCCCAGCATTTT. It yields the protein CAISTGAEQPQHF.

The CDR3 region has the DNA TGTGCCAGCTCACCCGGACAGACGAACACTGAAGCTTTCTTT. Protein: CASSPGQTNTEAFF. The rearrangement links TRBV18 to TRBJ1-1; weak D call: TRBD1 (6 bases). This CDR3 is built from 14 residues. Germline loops: CDR1 KGHSH, CDR2 LQKENI. V was cut by 3 bases and J by 1 base, with 9 bases left in between.

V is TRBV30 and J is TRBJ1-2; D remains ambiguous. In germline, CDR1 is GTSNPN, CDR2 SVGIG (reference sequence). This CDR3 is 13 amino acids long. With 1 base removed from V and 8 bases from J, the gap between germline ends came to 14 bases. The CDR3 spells CAWSGPFGGGYTF. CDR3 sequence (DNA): TGTGCCTGGAGTGGCCCCTTCGGAGGAGGCTACACCTTC.

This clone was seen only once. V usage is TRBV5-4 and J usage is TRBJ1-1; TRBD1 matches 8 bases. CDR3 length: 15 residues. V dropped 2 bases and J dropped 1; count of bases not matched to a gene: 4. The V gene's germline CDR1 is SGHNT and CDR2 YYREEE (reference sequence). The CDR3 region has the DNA TGTGCCAGCAGCTTTCTCGACAGGGGGAACACTGAAGCTTTCTTT. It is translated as CASSFLDRGNTEAFF.

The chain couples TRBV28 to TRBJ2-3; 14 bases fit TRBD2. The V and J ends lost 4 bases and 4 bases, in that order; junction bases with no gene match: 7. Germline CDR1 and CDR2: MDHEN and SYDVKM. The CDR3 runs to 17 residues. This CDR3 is CASSSQGLAGDSDTQYF. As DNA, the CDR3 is TGTGCCAGCAGTTCCCAGGGACTAGCGGGGGATTCAGATACGCAGTATTTT.

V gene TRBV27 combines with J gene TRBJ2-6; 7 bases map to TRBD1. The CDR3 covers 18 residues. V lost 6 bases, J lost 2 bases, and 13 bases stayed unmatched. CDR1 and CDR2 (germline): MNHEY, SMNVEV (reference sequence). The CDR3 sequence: CASRPTGTVGAGANVLTF. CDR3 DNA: TGTGCCAGCAGGCCAACCGGGACAGTAGGGGCTGGGGCCAACGTCCTGACTTTC.

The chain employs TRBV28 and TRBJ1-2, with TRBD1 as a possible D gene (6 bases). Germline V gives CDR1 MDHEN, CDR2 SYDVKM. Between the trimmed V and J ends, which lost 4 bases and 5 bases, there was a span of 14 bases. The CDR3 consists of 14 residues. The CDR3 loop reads CASSSGVNVYGYTF. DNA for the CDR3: TGTGCCAGCAGTTCAGGGGTAAATGTTTATGGCTACACCTTC.

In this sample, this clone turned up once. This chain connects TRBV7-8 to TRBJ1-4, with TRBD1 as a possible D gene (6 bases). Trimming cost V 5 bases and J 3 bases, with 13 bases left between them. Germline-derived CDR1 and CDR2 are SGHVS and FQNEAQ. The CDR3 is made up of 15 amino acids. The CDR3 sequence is CASSRRQAANEKLFF. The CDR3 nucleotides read TGTGCCAGCAGCCGTAGACAGGCGGCTAATGAAAAACTGTTTTTT.

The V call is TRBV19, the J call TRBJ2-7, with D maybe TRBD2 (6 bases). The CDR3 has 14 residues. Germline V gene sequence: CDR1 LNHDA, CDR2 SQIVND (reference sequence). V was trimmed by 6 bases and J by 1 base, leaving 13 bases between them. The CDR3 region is CASRDPGTSYEQYF. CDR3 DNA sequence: TGTGCCAGTAGGGATCCCGGGACTTCCTACGAGCAGTACTTC.

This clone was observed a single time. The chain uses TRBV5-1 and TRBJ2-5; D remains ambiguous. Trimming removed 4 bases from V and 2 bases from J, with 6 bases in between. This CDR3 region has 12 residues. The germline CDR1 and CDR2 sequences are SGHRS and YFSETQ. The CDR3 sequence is CASSRQQETQYF. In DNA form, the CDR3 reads TGCGCCAGCAGCCGACAACAAGAGACCCAGTACTTC. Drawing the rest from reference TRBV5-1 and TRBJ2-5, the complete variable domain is KAGVTQTPRYLIKTRGQQVTLSCSPISGHRSVSWYQQTPGQGLQFLFEYFSETQRNKGNFPGRFSGRQFSNSRSEMNVSTLELGDSALYLCASSRQQETQYFGPGTRLLVL.

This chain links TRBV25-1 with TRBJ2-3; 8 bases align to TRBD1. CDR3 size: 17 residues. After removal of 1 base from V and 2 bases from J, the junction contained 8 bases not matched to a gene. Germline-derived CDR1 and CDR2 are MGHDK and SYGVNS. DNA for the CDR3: TGTGCCAGCAGTGAATTCGGGACAGGAGTCTACACAGATACGCAGTATTTT. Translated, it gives CASSEFGTGVYTDTQYF.

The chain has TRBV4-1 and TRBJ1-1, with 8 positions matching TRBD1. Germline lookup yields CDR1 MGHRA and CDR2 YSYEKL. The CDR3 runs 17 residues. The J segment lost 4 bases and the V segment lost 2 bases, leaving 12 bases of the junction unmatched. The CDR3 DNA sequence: TGCGCCAGCAGCCAAACCCTCCACAGGGGGAAGTTCACTGAAGCTTTCTTT. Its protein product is CASSQTLHRGKFTEAFF.

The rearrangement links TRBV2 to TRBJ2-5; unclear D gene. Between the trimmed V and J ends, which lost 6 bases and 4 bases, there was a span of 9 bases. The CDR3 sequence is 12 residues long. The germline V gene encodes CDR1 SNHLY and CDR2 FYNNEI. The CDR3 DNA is TGTGCCAGCAGGTCGGATGGAGAGACCCAGTACTTC. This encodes CASRSDGETQYF. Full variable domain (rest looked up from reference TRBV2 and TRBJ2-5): EPEVTQTPSHQVTQMGQEVILRCVPISNHLYFYWYRQILGQKVEFLVSFYNNEISEKSEIFDDQFSVERPDGSNFTLKIRSTKLEDSAMYFCASRSDGETQYFGPGTRLLVL.

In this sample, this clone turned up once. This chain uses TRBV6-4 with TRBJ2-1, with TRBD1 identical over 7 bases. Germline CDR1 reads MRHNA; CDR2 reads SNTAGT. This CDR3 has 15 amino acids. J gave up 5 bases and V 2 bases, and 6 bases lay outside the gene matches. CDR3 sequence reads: CASSDLDRVNNEQFF. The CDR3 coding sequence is TGTGCCAGCAGTGACCTTGACAGGGTCAACAATGAGCAGTTCTTC.

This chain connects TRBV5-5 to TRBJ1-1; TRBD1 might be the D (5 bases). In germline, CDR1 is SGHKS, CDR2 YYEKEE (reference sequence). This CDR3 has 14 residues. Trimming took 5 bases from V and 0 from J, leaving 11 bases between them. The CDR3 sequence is CASRRQLMNTEAFF. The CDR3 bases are TGTGCCAGCAGGCGACAGCTCATGAACACTGAAGCTTTCTTT.

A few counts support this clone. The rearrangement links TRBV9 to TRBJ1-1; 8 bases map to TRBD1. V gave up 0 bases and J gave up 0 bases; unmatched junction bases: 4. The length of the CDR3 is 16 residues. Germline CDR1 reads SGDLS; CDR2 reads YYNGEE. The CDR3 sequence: CASSVGTGFMNTEAFF. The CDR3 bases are TGTGCCAGCAGCGTAGGGACAGGGTTCATGAACACTGAAGCTTTCTTT.

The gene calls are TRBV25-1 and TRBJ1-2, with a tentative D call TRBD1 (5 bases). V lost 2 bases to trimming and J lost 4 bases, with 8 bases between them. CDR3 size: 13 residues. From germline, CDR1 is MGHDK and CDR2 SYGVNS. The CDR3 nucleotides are TGTGCCAGCAGTGAAGCGACAGTCTATGGCTACACCTTC. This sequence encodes CASSEATVYGYTF.